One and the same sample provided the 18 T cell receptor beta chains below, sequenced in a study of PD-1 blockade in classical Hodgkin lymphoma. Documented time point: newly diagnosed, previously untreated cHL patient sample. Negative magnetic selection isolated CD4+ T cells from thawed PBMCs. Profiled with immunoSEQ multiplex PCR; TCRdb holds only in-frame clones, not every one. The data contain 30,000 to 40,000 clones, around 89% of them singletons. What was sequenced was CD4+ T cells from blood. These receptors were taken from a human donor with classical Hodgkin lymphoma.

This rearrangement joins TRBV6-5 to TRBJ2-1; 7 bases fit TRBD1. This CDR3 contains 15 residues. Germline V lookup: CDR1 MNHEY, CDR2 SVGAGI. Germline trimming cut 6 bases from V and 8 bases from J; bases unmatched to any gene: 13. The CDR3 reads CASSSPGTAIYEQFF. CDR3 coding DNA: TGTGCCAGCAGCTCCCCCGGGACAGCGATATATGAGCAGTTCTTC.

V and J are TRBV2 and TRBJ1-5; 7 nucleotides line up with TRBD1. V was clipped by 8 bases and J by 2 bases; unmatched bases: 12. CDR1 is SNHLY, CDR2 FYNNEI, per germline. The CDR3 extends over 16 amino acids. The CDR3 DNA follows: TGTGCCAGCGAGGAACTGACAGGGAATGGCAATCAGCCCCAGCATTTT. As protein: CASEELTGNGNQPQHF.

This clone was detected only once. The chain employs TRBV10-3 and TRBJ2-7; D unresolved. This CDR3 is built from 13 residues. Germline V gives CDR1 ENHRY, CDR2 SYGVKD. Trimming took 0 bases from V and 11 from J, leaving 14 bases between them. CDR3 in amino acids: CAISESSPPGEYF. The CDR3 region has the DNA TGTGCCATCAGTGAGTCGTCGCCTCCGGGCGAGTACTTC.

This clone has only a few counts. The CDR3 coding sequence is TGTGCCAGCAGCCGAGAGTTGAACACTGAAGCTTTCTTT. Amino acids: CASSRELNTEAFF. The rearrangement uses TRBV7-3 and TRBJ1-1; D is ambiguous. Germline CDR1 and CDR2: SGHTA and FQGTGA. The germline V and J ends were trimmed by 5 bases and 0 bases, with 7 bases remaining between them. The CDR3 is made up of 13 amino acids.

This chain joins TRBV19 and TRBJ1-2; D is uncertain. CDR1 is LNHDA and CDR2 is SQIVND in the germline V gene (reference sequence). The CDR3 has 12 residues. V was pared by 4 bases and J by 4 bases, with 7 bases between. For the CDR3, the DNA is TGTGCCAGTAGTACCACGGCCTATGGCTACACCTTC. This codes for CASSTTAYGYTF.

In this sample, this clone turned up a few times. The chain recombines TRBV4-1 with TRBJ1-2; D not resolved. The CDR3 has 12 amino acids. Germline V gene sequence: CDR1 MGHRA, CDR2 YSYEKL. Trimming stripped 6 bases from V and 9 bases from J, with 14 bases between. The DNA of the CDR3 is TGCGCCAGCAGGGATTGGGTCCCTCGCTACACCTTC. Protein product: CASRDWVPRYTF.

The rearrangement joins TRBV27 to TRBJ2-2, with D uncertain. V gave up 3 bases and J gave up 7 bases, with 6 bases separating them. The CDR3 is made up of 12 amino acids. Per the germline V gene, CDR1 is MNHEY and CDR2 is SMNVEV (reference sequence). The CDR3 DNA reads TGTGCCAGCAGTTTGGGGATCGGGGAGCTGTTTTTT. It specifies CASSLGIGELFF.

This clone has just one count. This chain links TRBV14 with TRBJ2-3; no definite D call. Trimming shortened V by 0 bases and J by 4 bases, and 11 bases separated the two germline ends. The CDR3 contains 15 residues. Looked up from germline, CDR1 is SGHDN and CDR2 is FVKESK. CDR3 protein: CASSQDLVRPDTQYF. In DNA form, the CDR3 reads TGTGCCAGCAGCCAAGATCTTGTGCGACCAGATACGCAGTATTTT.

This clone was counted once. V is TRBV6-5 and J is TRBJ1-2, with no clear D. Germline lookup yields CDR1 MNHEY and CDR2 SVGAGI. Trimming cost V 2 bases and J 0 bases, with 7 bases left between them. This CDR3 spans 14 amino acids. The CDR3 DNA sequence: TGTGCCAGCAGTTACGTAGACTCTAACTATGGCTACACCTTC. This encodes CASSYVDSNYGYTF.

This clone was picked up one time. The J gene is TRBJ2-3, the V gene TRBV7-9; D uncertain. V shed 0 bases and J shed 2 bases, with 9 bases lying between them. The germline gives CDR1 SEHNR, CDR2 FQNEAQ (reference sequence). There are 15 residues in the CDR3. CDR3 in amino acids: CASSLAWADTDTQYF. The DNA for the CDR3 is TGTGCCAGCAGCTTAGCGTGGGCGGACACAGATACGCAGTATTTT.

The CDR3 sequence: CAISEPGTPTDTQYF. The CDR3 DNA follows: TGTGCCATCAGTGAGCCGGGGACGCCCACAGATACGCAGTATTTT. This chain uses TRBV10-3 with TRBJ2-3; D possibly matches TRBD1 or TRBD2 (5 bases each). This CDR3 has 15 residues. With 2 bases removed from V and 2 bases from J, the gap between germline ends came to 11 bases. CDR1 and CDR2 (germline): ENHRY, SYGVKD.

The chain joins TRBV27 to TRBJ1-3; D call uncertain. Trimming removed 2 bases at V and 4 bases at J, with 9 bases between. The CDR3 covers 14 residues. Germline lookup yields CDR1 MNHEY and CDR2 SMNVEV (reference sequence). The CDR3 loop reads CASSLGVKGNTIYF. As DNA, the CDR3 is TGTGCCAGCAGTTTAGGGGTGAAGGGAAACACCATATATTTT.

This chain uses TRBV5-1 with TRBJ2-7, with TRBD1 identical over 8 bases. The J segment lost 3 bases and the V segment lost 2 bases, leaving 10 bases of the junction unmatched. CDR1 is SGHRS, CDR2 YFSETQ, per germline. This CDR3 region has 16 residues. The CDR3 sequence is CASSLRPGQGVYEQYF. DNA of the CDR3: TGCGCCAGCAGCTTACGACCCGGACAGGGAGTCTACGAGCAGTACTTC.

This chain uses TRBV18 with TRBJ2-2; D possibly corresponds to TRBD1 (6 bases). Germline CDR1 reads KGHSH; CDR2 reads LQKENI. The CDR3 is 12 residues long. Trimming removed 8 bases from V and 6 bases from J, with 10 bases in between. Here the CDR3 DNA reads TGTGCCAGCGAACCAGGGGCCGGGGAGCTGTTTTTT. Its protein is CASEPGAGELFF. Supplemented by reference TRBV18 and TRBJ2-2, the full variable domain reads NAGVMQNPRHLVRRRGQEARLRCSPMKGHSHVYWYRQLPEEGLKFMVYLQKENIIDESGMPKERFSAEFPKEGPSILRIQQVVRGDSAAYFCASEPGAGELFFGEGSRLTVL.

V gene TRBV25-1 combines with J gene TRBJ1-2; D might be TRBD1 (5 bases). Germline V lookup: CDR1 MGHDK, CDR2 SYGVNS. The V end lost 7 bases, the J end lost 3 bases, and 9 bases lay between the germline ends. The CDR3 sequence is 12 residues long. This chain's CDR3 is CASIPGDYGYTF. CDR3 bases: TGTGCCAGCATTCCGGGGGACTATGGCTACACCTTC.

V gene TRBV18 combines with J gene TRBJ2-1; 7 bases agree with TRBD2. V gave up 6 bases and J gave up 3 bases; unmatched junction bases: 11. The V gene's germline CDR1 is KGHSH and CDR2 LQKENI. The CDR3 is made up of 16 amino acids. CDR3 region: CASSPQAGRNYNEQFF. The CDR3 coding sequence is TGTGCCAGCTCCCCCCAAGCGGGAAGAAACTACAATGAGCAGTTCTTC.

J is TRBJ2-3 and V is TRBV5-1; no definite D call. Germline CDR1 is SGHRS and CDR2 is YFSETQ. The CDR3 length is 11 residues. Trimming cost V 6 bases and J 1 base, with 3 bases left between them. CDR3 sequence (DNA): TGCGCCAGCACCCGCACAGATACGCAGTATTTT. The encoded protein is CASTRTDTQYF.

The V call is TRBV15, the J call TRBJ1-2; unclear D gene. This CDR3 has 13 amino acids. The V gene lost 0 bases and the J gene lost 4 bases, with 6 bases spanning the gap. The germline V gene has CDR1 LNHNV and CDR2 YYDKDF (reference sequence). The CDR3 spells CATSREHTYGYTF. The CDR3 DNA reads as TGTGCCACCAGCAGAGAGCATACCTATGGCTACACCTTC. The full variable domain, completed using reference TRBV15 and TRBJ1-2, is DAMVIQNPRYQVTQFGKPVTLSCSQTLNHNVMYWYQQKSSQAPKLLFHYYDKDFNNEADTPDNFQSRRPNTSFCFLDIRSPGLGDTAMYLCATSREHTYGYTFGSGTRLTVV.